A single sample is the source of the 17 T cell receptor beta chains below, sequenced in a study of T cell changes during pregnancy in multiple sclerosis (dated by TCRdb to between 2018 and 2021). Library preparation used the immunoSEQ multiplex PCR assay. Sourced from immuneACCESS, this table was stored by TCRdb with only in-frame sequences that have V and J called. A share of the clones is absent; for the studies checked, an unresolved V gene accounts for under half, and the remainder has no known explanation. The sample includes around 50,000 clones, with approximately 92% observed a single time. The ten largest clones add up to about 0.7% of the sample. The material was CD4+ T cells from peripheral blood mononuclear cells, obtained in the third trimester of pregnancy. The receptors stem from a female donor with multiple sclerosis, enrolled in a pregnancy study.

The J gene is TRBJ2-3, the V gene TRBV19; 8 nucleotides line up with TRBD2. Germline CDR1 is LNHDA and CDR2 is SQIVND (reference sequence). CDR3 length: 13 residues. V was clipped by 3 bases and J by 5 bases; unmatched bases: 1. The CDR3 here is CASSISGIDTQYF. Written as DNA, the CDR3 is TGTGCCAGTAGTATTAGCGGGATAGATACGCAGTATTTT.

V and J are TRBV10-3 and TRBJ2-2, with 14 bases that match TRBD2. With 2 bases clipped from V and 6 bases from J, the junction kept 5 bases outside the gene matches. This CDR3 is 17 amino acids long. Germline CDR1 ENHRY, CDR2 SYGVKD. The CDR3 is CAISEGLAGGRAGELFF. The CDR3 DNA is TGTGCCATCAGTGAGGGACTAGCGGGAGGAAGGGCCGGGGAGCTGTTTTTT.

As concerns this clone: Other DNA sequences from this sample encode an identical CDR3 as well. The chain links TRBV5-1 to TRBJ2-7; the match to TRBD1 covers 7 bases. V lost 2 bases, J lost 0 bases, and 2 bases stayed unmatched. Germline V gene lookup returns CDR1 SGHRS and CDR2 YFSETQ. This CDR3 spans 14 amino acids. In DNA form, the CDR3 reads TGCGCCAGCAGCTTACAGGGGAGCTCCTACGAGCAGTACTTC. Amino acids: CASSLQGSSYEQYF.

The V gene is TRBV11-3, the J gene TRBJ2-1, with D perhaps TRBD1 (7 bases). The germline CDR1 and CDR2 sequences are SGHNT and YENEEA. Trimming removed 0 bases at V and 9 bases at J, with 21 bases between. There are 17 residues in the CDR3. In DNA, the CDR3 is TGTGCCAGCAGCTTAGAGGGCGGAGGGACAGACGGGAGTGAGCAGTTCTTC. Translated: CASSLEGGGTDGSEQFF.

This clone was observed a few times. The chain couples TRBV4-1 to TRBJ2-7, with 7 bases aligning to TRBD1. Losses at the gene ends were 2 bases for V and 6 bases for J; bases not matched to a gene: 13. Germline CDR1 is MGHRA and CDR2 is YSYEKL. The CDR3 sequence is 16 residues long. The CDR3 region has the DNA TGCGCCAGCAGCCAAATCCCCCAAATAACAGGGGCCGAGCAGTACTTC. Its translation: CASSQIPQITGAEQYF.

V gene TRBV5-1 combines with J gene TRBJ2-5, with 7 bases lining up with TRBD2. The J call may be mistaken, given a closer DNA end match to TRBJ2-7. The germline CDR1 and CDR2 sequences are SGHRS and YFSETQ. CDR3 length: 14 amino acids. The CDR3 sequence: CASNSGLGDYEQYF. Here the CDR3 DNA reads TGCGCCAGCAACTCAGGACTAGGAGACTACGAGCAGTACTTC.

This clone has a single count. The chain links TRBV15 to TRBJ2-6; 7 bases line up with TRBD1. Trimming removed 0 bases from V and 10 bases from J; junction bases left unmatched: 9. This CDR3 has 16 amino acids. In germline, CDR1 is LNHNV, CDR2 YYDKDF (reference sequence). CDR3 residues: CATSRDHRWDSNVLTF. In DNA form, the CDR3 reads TGTGCCACCAGCAGAGATCATCGATGGGACAGTAACGTCCTGACTTTC. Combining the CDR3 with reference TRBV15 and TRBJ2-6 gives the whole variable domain DAMVIQNPRYQVTQFGKPVTLSCSQTLNHNVMYWYQQKSSQAPKLLFHYYDKDFNNEADTPDNFQSRRPNTSFCFLDIRSPGLGDTAMYLCATSRDHRWDSNVLTFGAGSRLTVL.

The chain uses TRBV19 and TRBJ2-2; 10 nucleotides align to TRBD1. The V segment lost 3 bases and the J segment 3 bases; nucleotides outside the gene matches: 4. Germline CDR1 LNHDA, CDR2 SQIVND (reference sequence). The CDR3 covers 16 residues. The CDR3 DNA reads TGTGCCAGTAGTATTGGGACAGGGGCACACACCGGGGAGCTGTTTTTT. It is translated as CASSIGTGAHTGELFF. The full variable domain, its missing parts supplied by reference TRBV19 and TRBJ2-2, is DGGITQSPKYLFRKEGQNVTLSCEQNLNHDAMYWYRQDPGQGLRLIYYSQIVNDFQKGDIAEGYSVSREKKESFPLTVTSAQKNPTAFYLCASSIGTGAHTGELFFGEGSRLTVL.

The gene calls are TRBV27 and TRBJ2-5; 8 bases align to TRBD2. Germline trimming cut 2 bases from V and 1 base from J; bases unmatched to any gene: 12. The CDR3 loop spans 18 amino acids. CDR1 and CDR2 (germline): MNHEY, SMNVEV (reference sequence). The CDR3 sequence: CASSLRGREGLRQETQYF. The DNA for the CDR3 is TGTGCCAGCAGTTTACGAGGTCGGGAGGGCCTCCGCCAAGAGACCCAGTACTTC.

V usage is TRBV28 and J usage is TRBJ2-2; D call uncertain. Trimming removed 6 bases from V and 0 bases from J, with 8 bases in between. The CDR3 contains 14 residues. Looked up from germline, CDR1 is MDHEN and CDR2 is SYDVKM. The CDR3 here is CASRSPSNTGELFF. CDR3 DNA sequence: TGTGCCAGCAGATCCCCATCGAACACCGGGGAGCTGTTTTTT.

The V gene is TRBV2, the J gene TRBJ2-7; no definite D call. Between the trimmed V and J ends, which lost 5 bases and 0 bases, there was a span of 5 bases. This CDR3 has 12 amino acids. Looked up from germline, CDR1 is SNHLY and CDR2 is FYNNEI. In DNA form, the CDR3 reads TGTGCCAGCAGTCCCCGCTCCTACGAGCAGTACTTC. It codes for CASSPRSYEQYF.

CDR3 region: CASSYGLAGGGDIQYF. CDR3 coding DNA: TGTGCCAGCAGCTACGGACTAGCGGGAGGAGGGGACATTCAGTACTTC. The rearrangement links TRBV5-6 to TRBJ2-4; 14 nucleotides align to TRBD2. Germline values: CDR1 SGHDT, CDR2 YYEEEE. J was trimmed by 8 bases and V by 3 bases; bases with no gene match: 7. The length of the CDR3 is 16 residues.

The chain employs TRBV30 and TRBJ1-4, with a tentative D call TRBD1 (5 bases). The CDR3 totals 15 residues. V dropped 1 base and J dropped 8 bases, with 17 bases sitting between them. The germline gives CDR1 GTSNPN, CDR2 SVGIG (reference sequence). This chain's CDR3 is CAWSGLTAGFEKLFF. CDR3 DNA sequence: TGTGCCTGGAGTGGTTTGACGGCAGGGTTCGAAAAACTGTTTTTT. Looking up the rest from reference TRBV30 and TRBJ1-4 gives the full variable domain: SQTIHQWPATLVQPVGSPLSLECTVEGTSNPNLYWYRQAAGRGLQLLFYSVGIGQISSEVPQNLSASRPQDRQFILSSKKLLLSDSGFYLCAWSGLTAGFEKLFFGSGTQLSVL.

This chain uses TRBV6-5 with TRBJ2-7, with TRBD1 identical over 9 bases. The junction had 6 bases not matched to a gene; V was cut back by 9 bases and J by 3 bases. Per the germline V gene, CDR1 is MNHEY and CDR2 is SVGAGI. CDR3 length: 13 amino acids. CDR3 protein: CARWTGVDYEQYF. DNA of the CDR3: TGTGCCAGATGGACAGGGGTCGACTACGAGCAGTACTTC.

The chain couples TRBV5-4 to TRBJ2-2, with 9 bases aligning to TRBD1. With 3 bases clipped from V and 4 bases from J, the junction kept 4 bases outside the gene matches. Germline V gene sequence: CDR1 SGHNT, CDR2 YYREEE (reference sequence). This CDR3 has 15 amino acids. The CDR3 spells CASSWTGVGTGELFF. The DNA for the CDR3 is TGTGCCAGCAGCTGGACAGGGGTCGGCACCGGGGAGCTGTTTTTT.

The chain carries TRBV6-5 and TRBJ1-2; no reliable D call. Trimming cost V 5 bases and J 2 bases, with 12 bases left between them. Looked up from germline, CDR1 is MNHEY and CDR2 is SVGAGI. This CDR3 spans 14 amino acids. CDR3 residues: CASSMRVVNYGYTF. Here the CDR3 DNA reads TGTGCCAGCAGTATGCGGGTCGTGAACTATGGCTACACCTTC.

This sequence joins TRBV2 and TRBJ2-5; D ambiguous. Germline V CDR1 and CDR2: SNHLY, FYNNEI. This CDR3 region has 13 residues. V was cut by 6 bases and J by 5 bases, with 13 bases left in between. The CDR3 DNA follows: TGTGCCAGCAGCCTAGAGGTTCGGGAGACCCAGTACTTC. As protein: CASSLEVRETQYF.